The clone carrying this T cell receptor beta chain was seen a single time. The sample comes from a study of technical replicates of blood from several donors. The repertoire was sequenced with immunoSEQ multiplex PCR; TCRdb's copy has only in-frame clones and lacks some. The table shows more than 65,000 clones, with approximately 97% occurring only once. V shed 7 bases and J 4 bases; nucleotides not matched to a gene: 15. The CDR3 is 16 residues long. Germline-derived CDR1 and CDR2 are SNHLY and FYNNEI. The chain links TRBV2 to TRBJ1-2, with 7 bases identical to TRBD1. This clonotype was obtained from a human donor in good health. Source material: T cells isolated from PBMCs. The CDR3 spells CASTSLDRVVSYGYTF. CDR3 DNA sequence: TGTGCCAGCACCTCACTCGACAGGGTAGTATCCTATGGCTACACCTTC.